A selection of T cell receptor beta chains follows, all from one sample in a study of blood T cells in healthy people across ages. TCRdb analysed the 5' RACE reads with MiXCR anew, one entry per CDR3 protein. The table has about 1 million distinct CDR3 sequences, 40% to 45% seen once; the top ten hold approximately 20%. What was sequenced was blood. The receptors derive from a woman aged 55-69 years in good health. Each CDR3 is given with its conserved first and last residue. The D gene is left open where the match is weak. For some rows the clone size is stated as once, few or many, or as a class when expanded; others skip it.

J gene,D gene,clone size,V gene,CDR3 protein,CDR3 DNA
TRBJ2-3,NA,NA,TRBV7-6,CASSLGIETDTQYF,TGTGCCAGCAGCTTAGGAATAGAAACGGATACGCAGTATTTT
TRBJ2-7,TRBD1,NA,TRBV7-2,CAGSTPTGVDEQYF,TGTGCCGGCAGCACCCCCACAGGGGTCGACGAGCAGTACTTC
TRBJ2-7,NA,few,TRBV23-1,CASSHQLGDATYEQYF,TGCGCCAGCAGTCACCAGTTGGGGGACGCCACCTACGAGCAGTACTTC
TRBJ1-5,NA,few,TRBV10-2,CASSGGSAGKSGWQPQHF,TGTGCCAGCAGTGGGGGGTCGGCAGGGAAATCCGGTTGGCAGCCCCAGCATTTT
TRBJ2-1,TRBD1,NA,TRBV3-1,CASSSGTERYNEQFF,TGTGCCAGCAGCTCCGGGACAGAAAGATACAATGAGCAGTTCTTC
TRBJ2-7,NA,many,TRBV7-2,CASSLASRHEQYF,TGTGCCAGCAGCTTAGCGTCCAGACACGAGCAGTACTTC
TRBJ2-7,NA,many,TRBV6-5,CASSRILSYEQYF,TGTGCCAGCAGCCGTATACTCAGCTACGAGCAGTACTTC
TRBJ2-5,NA,few,TRBV5-1,CASNLGEEETQYF,TGCGCCAGCAACTTGGGGGAGGAAGAGACCCAGTACTTC
TRBJ2-3,NA,NA,TRBV15,CATTPSKLGDTQYF,TGTGCCACCACCCCCTCCAAACTTGGGGATACGCAGTATTTT
TRBJ2-1,TRBD2,NA,TRBV29-1,CSVEGSRGGRPNKQFF,TGCAGCGTTGAAGGGAGCAGGGGCGGGAGGCCCAATAAGCAGTTCTTC
TRBJ1-2,NA,few,TRBV29-1,CSVDGVYDGYTF,TGCAGCGTTGATGGGGTGTATGATGGCTACACCTTC
TRBJ2-7,TRBD2,NA,TRBV4-1,CASSQIQILAGEAYEQYF,TGCGCCAGCAGCCAAATCCAGATACTAGCGGGAGAAGCTTACGAGCAGTACTTC
TRBJ2-7,NA,NA,TRBV29-1,CSGAEGDEQYF,TGCAGCGGGGCAGAGGGGGACGAGCAGTACTTC
TRBJ2-1,TRBD2,NA,TRBV13,CASSPTGVAGVSEQFF,TGTGCCAGCAGCCCCACCGGAGTAGCGGGAGTGAGTGAGCAGTTCTTC
TRBJ1-1,NA,few,TRBV7-8,CASSLDQGMNTEAFF,TGTGCCAGCAGCTTAGATCAGGGCATGAACACTGAAGCTTTCTTT
TRBJ2-1,NA,NA,TRBV20-1,CSARDRKRESNEQFF,TGCAGTGCTAGAGATAGAAAAAGGGAGTCCAATGAGCAGTTCTTC